The T cell receptor (beta chain) under discussion was sequenced for a study of T cell responses to AZD1222 COVID-19 vaccine. Study-level results: Among those given AZD1222, only six or seven were seropositive at baseline. Donors, mostly white British, included more females; clonal diversity was possibly underestimated. Mapped onto spike, vaccine-associated CD4 TCRs spanned it and were dominant at 160-218 and 743-854.

Comments on this clone: Antigen specificity is unknown.

TCRdb's table, derived via immunoSEQ multiplex PCR, lists solely in-frame clones and lacks some. The table includes 90,000 to 110,000 clones, around nine tenths detected once. V lost 9 bases and J 6 bases, leaving 18 bases between the germline ends. Germline-derived CDR1 and CDR2 are KGHSH and LQKENI. The CDR3 totals 13 residues. This rearrangement joins TRBV18 to TRBJ2-7; D gene unclear. This TCR came from an adult in good health. Sequenced here: peripheral blood, sampled on day 0 of AZD1222 vaccination. The CDR3 DNA sequence: TGTGCCAGACCTCCGCAGGAGAGTGGCGAGCAGTACTTC. This gives the protein CARPPQESGEQYF.